This T cell receptor (beta chain) was observed in a study of Ad26.COV2.S vaccination and SARS-CoV-2 variants. Broader study findings: People who got the vaccine had more spike-specific TCR breadth than people who got placebo.

This clone was seen only once. Its antigen is unidentified. A much larger clone is a single base away; this may be a read error. The CDR3 has 13 residues. V lost 0 bases and J lost 1, with 4 bases in between. Germline loops: CDR1 SGHTS, CDR2 YDEGEE. Method: immunoSEQ multiplex PCR; TCRdb's copy keeps in-frame clones and lacks some. The sample includes around 380,000 clones, more than 85% of them seen just once. Treatment here: about 20 received Ad26.COV2.S at low or high dose, single or two shots; about 5 received placebo; per-sample allocation not given. It was on day 63 after the first vaccine or placebo injection that samples were taken.

The chain couples TRBV5-8 to TRBJ1-1; D is undetermined. The TCR was taken from a person between 18 and 59 years old who received the Ad26.COV2.S COVID-19 vaccine or a placebo. The input for sequencing was peripheral blood, taken in a trial of Ad26.COV2.S vaccine versus placebo. CDR3 in amino acids: CASSLGGNTEAFF. The CDR3 DNA sequence: TGTGCCAGCAGCTTGGGCGGGAACACTGAAGCTTTCTTT.